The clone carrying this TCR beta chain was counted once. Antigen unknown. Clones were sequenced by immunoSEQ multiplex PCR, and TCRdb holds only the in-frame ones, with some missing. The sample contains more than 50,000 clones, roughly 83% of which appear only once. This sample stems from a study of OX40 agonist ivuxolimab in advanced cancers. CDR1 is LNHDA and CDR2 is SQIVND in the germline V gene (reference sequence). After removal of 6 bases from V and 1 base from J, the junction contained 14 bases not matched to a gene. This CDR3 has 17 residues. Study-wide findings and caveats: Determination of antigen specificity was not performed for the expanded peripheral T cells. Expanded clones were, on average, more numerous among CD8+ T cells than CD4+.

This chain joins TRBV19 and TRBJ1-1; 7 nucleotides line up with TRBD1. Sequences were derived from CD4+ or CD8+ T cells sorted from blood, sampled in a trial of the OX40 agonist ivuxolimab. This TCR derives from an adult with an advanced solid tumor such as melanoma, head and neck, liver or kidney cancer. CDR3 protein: CASRNHRGQAANTEAFF. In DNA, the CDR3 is TGTGCCAGTAGAAATCACAGGGGCCAGGCCGCGAACACTGAAGCTTTCTTT.